This T cell receptor (beta chain) is drawn from a study of T cells in Graves' hyperthyroidism and ophthalmopathy. Study in general: Peripheral blood was collected at initial diagnosis, before any treatment.

Whole-study results and caveats: The majority of expanded thyroid clonotypes above 0.001 also appeared in blood.

Germline V CDR1 and CDR2: MDHEN, SYDVKM. The CDR3 has 15 amino acids. The J segment lost 6 bases and the V segment lost 6 bases, leaving 10 bases of the junction unmatched. Isolation of PBMCs was performed on around 9.7 ml fresh peripheral blood. Worth noting for this clonotype: Antigen unknown.

RNA transcripts provided the source from which TCR beta CDR3 regions were amplified. HTBI primers were used for first-round RT-PCR of the TCR CDR3. TCRdb analysed the multiplex PCR reads with MiXCR anew, one entry per CDR3 protein. The repertoire consists of about 360,000 distinct CDR3 sequences, with roughly 19% occurring once and the leading ten covering 3.5% to 4%. The receptor was isolated from a woman under 30 with Graves' hyperthyroidism. The sample was blood. The chain employs TRBV28 and TRBJ2-2; TRBD2 matches at 7 bases. Written as DNA, the CDR3 is TGTGCCAGCAGCCCCTCAGGGAGGGTGTCCGGGGAGCTGTTTTTT. This encodes CASSPSGRVSGELFF.